Here is one T cell receptor (beta chain) with its context. Which antigen it targets is not known. The record has no base qualities; no much larger clone is one base away. This entry belongs to a study of hypomethylating agent response in myelodysplastic syndrome (dated by TCRdb to the early 2020s). Some background on the complete study: The hypomethylating agents azacitidine (about 75% of the 11) or decitabine (3 of 11) were used to treat the patients. Of the myelodysplastic syndrome patients in the cohort, nine or ten were male and 2 were female. Patients had a mean age of about 78 +/- 6.2 years, and a diploid cytogenetic profile was the most common. The mutation found most frequently was TET2, which appeared in about 50% of the 11 patients. About 6 patients had a response of complete response or hematologic improvement, and about 5 patients did not respond. Response was defined as complete response or hematologic improvement, and patients meeting neither criterion were classed as non-responders. The study at large found these results: The cohort was small, with only ten to twelve patients analyzed. Age matching of healthy control donors to MDS patients was not performed, and the MDS versus healthy comparison could have been impacted by this lack of age matching. Novel clonotypes appeared more often in responders, whereas non-responders had more contracted clonotypes after treatment. After treatment with a hypomethylating agent, no significant changes in richness, rarefaction diversity or clonality were seen, whether all patients were considered together or each response group separately. The shared GLIPH2 clusters might recognize novel MDS antigens, but this possibility was not confirmed and requires experimental validation.

The cysteine opens and the phenylalanine closes a CDR3 of 18 amino acids. CDR3 DNA is the only sequence kept; it has 54 bases, read in frame from the first base. CDR1 and CDR2, looked up from the germline V gene, are SGHTA and FQGNSA. V and J are trimmed by 5 bases and 7 bases, and the gene matches miss 11 bases of the junction. Libraries were built with the immunoSEQ multiplex PCR assay. Sequencing was run at survey resolution with two replicates of roughly 200 ng each, for a total of roughly 400 ng of DNA per sample. The hsTCRB kit detected rearranged TCRB sequences in genomic DNA using multiplex PCR primers targeting V and J genes. The CDR3 region was amplified in a first PCR of roughly 33 cycles using the QIAGEN Multiplex PCR Kit. A second PCR of around 8 cycles attached sample barcodes and Illumina adapters to each replicate. Pooled libraries were quantified using a QuantStudio 6 and the KAPA library quantification kit. Roughly 14 pM of pooled libraries was sequenced on an Illumina MiSeq using 156-cycle single-end reads plus a 15-cycle index read. The original pipeline was this. Of 168,753 unique clonotypes, roughly 1.6% were flagged by VDJdb annotation as previously reported viral-epitope-specific clonotypes. Raw reads were processed into normalized, annotated TCRB repertoires with the immunoSEQ Data Assistant and immunoSEQ Analyzer. BioAnalyzer and version 0.6.5 of the immunarch R package were the tools used for clonotype analysis. Every repertoire was downsampled to the clone count of the smallest repertoire before richness was estimated. Clonotypes were classified as expanded, contracted or novel by Fisher's exact tests, with novel defined as zero frequency before treatment. Significantly changed CDR3 beta sequences were clustered with GLIPH2 using simulation_depth=1000 and kmer_min_depth=3, and CDR3s shorter than five residues were excluded. Imported from immuneACCESS, the table was reduced by TCRdb to in-frame sequences with V and J called. These copies leave out some clones; in studies compared against another copy, an unresolved V gene accounts for under half, and the cause of the remainder is not known. That table is the source of V, J and clone size, and D and trimming were worked out from the DNA. This sample gives a few thousand clones in total; around 83% of them show up just once. Jointly, the top ten make up approximately 20% of the sample.

Bulk bone marrow was analyzed without sorting T-cell subsets. Immunosequencing of the TCR beta CDR3 regions was performed on bone marrow from around eleven myelodysplastic syndrome patients before and after hypomethylating agent therapy. To track the repertoire longitudinally, every patient provided one baseline bone marrow along with two to three bone marrows taken at different post-treatment timepoints. Genomic DNA was isolated from whole bone marrow, and DNA quality was assessed with TapeStation, NanoDrop OneC and PicoGreen assays. The chain is encoded by TRBV7-2 joined to TRBJ2-1, with 16 bases in between that match TRBD2. This specimen consisted of bone marrow, obtained before or after starting hypomethylating agent treatment for myelodysplastic syndrome (not recorded which). The TCR sequence derives from a human donor with myelodysplastic syndrome. The CDR3 protein is CASSSAGTSGRARNEQFF. The sequenced DNA: TGTGCCAGCAGCAGCGCCGGGACTAGCGGGAGGGCCAGGAATGAGCAGTTCTTC.